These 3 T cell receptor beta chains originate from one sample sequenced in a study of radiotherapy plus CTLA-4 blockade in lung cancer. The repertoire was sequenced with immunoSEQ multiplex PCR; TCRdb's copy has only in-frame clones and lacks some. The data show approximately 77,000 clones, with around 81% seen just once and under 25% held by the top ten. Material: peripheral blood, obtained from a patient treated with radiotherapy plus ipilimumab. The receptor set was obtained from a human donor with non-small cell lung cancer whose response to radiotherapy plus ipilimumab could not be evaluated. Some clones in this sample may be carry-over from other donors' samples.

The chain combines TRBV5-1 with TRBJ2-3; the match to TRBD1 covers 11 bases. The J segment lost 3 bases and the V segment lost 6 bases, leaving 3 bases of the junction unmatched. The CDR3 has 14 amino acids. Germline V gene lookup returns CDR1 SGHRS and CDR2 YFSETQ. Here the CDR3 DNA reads TGCGCCAGCAAAGGACAGGGGGCGACAGATACGCAGTATTTT. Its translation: CASKGQGATDTQYF.

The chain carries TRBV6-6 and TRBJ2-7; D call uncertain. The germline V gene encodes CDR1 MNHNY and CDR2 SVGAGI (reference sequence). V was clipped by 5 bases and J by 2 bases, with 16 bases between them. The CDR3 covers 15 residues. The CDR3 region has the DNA TGTGCCAGCAGTACCATCTTGGAGATTACCTACGAGCAGTACTTC. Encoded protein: CASSTILEITYEQYF.

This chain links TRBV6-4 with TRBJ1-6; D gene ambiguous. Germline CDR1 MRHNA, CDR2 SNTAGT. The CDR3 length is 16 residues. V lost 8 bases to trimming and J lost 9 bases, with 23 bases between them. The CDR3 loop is CASLERAGGRSSPLHF. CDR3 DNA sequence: TGTGCCAGCCTGGAGAGGGCAGGCGGGCGGAGTTCACCCCTCCACTTT.